This record looks at one T cell receptor (beta chain) sequence and its context. What it binds is not known. The same CDR3 arises from other DNA sequences in this sample as well. This record comes from a study of graft-versus-host responses after intestinal transplantation. Study information: Recipients were given multivisceral, liver-intestinal, or isolated intestinal transplants. Anti-thymocyte globulin induction, then tacrolimus and steroids for around 3 years, went to all recipients. Study-wide findings and caveats: GvH clones appeared in recipient marrow, some first in ileum or blood. Maximum circulating GvH clone levels tracked with early post-transplant HvG decreases.

V was clipped by 2 bases and J by 0 bases, with 6 bases between them. Germline lookup yields CDR1 SGDLS and CDR2 YYNGEE. The CDR3 is 14 residues long. Repertoires were generated with immunoSEQ multiplex PCR, while TCRdb's copy carries only in-frame clones and drops some. This table holds 93,000 or so clones, approximately 94% found once. This TCR came from a human donor who received an intestinal transplant. The sequences come from unstimulated CD8+ T cells sorted from spleen or lymph node cells, collected before intestinal transplant. The J gene is TRBJ2-1, the V gene TRBV9; D unresolved. Here the CDR3 reads CASSVGGSYNEQFF. Here the CDR3 DNA reads TGTGCCAGCAGCGTCGGCGGCTCCTACAATGAGCAGTTCTTC.